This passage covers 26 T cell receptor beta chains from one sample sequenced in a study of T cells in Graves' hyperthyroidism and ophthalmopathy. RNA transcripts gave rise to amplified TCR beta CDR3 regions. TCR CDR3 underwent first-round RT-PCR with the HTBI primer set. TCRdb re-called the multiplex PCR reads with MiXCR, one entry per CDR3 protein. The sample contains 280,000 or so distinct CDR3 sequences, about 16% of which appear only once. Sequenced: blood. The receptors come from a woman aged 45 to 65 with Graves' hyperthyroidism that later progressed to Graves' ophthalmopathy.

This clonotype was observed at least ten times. CDR3 bases: TGTGCCAGCAGCTTAGCTCCAGGCTACGAGCAGTACTTC. Translation gives CASSLAPGYEQYF. V and J are TRBV7-2 and TRBJ2-7, with no clear D. The CDR3 sequence is 13 residues long. Looked up from germline, CDR1 is SGHTA and CDR2 is FQGNSA. V was pared by 0 bases and J by 3 bases, with 6 bases between.

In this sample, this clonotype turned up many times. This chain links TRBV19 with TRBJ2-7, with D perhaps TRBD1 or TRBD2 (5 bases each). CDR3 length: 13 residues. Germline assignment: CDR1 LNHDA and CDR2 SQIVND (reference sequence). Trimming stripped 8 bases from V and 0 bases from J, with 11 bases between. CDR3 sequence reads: CASAGTDSYEQYF. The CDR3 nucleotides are TGTGCCAGTGCCGGGACGGACTCCTACGAGCAGTACTTC.

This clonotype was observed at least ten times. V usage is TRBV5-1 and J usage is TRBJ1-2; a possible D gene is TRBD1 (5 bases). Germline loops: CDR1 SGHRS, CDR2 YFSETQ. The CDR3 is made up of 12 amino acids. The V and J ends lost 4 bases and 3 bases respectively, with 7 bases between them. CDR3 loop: CASSRDYYGYTF. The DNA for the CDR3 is TGCGCCAGCAGCCGGGACTACTATGGCTACACCTTC.

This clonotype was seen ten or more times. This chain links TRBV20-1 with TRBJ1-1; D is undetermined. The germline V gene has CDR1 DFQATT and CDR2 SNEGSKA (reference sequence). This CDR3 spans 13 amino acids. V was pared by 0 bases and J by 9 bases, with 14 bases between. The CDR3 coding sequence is TGCAGTGCTAGAGATGCGTCACAAACCCAAGCTTTCTTT. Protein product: CSARDASQTQAFF.

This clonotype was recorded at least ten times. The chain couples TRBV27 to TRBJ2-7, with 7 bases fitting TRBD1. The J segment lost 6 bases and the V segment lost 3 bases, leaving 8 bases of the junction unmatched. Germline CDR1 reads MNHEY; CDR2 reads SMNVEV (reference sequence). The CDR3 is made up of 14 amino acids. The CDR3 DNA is TGTGCCAGCAGTTTGTCCGGAGCAGGGGGCGAGCAGTACTTC. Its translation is CASSLSGAGGEQYF.

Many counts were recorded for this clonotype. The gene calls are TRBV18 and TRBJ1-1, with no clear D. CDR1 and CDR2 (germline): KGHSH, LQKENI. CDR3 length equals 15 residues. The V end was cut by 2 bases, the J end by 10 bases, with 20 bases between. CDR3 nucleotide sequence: TGTGCCAGCTCACCAAGGGCCATCCGGACTGCTGGAGCTTTCTTT. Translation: CASSPRAIRTAGAFF.

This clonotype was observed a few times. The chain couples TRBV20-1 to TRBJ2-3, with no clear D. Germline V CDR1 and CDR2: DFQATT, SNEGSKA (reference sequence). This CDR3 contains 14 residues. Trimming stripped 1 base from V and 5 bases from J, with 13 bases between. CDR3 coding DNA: TGCAGTGCTAGAGCTACTCACTTACAAGATACGCAGTATTTT. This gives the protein CSARATHLQDTQYF.

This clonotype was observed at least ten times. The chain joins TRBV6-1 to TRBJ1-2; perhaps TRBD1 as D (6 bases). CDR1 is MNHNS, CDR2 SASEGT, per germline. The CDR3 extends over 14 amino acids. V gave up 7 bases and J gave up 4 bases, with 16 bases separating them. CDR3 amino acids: CASTGGYSGYGYTF. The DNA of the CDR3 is TGTGCCAGCACTGGGGGCTATTCGGGCTATGGCTACACCTTC.

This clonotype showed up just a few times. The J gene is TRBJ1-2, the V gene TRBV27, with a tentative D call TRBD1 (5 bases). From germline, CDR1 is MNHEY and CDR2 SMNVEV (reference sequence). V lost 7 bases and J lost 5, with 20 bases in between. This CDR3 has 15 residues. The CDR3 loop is CASNERWGASYGYTF. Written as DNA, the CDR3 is TGTGCCAGCAACGAAAGGTGGGGCGCGTCATATGGCTACACCTTC.

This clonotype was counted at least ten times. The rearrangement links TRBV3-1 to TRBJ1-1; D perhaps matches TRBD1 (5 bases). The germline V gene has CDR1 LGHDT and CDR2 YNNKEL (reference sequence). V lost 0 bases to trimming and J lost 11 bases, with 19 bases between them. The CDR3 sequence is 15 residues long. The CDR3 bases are TGTGCCAGCAGCCAAGATATGGTTTCAGGGTCTCGGGCTTTCTTT. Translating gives CASSQDMVSGSRAFF.

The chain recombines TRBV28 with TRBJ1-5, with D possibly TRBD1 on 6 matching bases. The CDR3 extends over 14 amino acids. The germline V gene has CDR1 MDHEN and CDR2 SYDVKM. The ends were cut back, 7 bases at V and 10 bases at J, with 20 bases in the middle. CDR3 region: CASTRRDTGYPQHF. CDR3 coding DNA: TGTGCCAGCACCCGTCGGGACACGGGTTATCCCCAGCATTTT. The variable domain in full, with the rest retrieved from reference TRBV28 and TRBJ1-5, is DVKVTQSSRYLVKRTGEKVFLECVQDMDHENMFWYRQDPGLGLRLIYFSYDVKMKEKGDIPEGYSVSREKKERFSLILESASTNQTSMYLCASTRRDTGYPQHFGDGTRLSIL.

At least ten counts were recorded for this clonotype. The CDR3 bases are TGCGCCAGCAGCTTGGACCGGACAGATGAAGCTTTCTTT. Protein: CASSLDRTDEAFF. J is TRBJ1-1 and V is TRBV5-1; a possible D gene is TRBD1 (6 bases). Germline CDR1 and CDR2: SGHRS and YFSETQ. With 0 bases removed from V and 7 bases from J, the gap between germline ends came to 10 bases. The CDR3 loop spans 13 amino acids.

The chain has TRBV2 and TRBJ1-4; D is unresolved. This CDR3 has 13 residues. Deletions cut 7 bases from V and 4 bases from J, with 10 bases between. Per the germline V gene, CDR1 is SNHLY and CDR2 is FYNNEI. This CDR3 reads CASTGSFNEKLFF. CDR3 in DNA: TGTGCCAGCACGGGCAGCTTTAATGAAAAACTGTTTTTT. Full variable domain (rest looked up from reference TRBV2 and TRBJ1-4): EPEVTQTPSHQVTQMGQEVILRCVPISNHLYFYWYRQILGQKVEFLVSFYNNEISEKSEIFDDQFSVERPDGSNFTLKIRSTKLEDSAMYFCASTGSFNEKLFFGSGTQLSVL.

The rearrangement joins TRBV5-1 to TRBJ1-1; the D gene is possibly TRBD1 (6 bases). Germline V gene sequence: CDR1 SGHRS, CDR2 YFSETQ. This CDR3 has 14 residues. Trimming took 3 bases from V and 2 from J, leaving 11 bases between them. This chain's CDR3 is CASSSGQTNTEAFF. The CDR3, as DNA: TGCGCCAGCAGCTCCGGACAGACTAACACTGAAGCTTTCTTT. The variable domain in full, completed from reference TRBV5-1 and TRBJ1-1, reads KAGVTQTPRYLIKTRGQQVTLSCSPISGHRSVSWYQQTPGQGLQFLFEYFSETQRNKGNFPGRFSGRQFSNSRSEMNVSTLELGDSALYLCASSSGQTNTEAFFGQGTRLTVV.

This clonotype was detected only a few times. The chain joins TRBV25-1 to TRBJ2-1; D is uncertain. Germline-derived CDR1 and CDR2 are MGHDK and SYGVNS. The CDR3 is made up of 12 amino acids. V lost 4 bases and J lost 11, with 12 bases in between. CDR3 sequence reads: CASSASGLQQFF. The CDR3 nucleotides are TGTGCCAGCAGTGCGAGTGGCCTCCAGCAGTTCTTC.

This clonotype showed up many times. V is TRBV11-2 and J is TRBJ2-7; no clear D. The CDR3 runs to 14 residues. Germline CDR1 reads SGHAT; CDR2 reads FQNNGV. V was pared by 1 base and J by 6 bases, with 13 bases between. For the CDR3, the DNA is TGTGCCAGCAGCTTAGCCCAGTTCCCCGTCGAGCAGTACTTC. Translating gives CASSLAQFPVEQYF.

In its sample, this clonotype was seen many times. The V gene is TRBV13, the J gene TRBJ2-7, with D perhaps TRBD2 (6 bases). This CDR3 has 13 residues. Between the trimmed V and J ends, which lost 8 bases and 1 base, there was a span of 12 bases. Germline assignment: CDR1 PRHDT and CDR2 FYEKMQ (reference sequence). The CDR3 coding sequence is TGTGCCAGCGGGCCCGGGGGATCCTACGAGCAGTACTTC. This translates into CASGPGGSYEQYF.

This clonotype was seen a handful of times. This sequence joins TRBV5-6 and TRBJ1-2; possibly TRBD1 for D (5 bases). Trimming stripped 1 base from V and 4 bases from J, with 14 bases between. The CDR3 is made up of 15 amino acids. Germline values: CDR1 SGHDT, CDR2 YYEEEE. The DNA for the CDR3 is TGTGCCAGCAGCTTGACCGGGACGCCGCTCTATGGCTACACCTTC. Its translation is CASSLTGTPLYGYTF.

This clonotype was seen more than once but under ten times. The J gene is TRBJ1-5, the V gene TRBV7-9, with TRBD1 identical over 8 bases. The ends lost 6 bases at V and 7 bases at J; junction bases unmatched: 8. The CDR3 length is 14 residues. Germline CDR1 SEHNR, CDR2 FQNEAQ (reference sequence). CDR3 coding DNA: TGTGCCAGCAGGGAAGGACAGGGTCGCCAGCCCCAGCATTTT. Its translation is CASREGQGRQPQHF.

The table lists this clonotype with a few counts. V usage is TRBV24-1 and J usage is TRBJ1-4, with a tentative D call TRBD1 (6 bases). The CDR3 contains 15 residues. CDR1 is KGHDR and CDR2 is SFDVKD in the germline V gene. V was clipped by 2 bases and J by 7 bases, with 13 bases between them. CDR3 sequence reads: CATSDSQGSGEKLFF. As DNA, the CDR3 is TGTGCCACCAGTGATTCACAGGGAAGTGGTGAAAAACTGTTTTTT.

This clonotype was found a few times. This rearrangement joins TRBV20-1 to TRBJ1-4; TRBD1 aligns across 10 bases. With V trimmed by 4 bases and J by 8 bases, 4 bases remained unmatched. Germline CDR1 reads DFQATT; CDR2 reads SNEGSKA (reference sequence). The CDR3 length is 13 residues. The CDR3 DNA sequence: TGCAGTGCTACGGGGACAGGGGACGAAAAACTGTTTTTT. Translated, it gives CSATGTGDEKLFF.

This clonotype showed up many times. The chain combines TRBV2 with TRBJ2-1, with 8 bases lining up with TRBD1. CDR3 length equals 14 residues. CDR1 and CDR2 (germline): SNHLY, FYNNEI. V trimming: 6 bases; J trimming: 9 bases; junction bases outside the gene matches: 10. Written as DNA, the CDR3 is TGTGCCAGCAGAAAAGACACAGGGGGATTTGAGCAGTTCTTC. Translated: CASRKDTGGFEQFF.

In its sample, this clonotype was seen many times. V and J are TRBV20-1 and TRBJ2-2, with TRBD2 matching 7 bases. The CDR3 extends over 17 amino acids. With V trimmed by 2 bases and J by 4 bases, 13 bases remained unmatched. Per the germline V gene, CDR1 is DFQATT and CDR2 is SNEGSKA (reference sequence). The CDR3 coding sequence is TGCAGTGCTAGATCATCCTCCCGGGACTATTTCACCGGGGAGCTGTTTTTT. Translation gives CSARSSSRDYFTGELFF.

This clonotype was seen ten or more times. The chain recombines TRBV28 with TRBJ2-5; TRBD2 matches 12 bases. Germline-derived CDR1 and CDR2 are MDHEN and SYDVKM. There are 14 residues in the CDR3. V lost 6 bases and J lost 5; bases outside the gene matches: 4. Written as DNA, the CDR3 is TGTGCCAGCAGCTCTAGCGGGAGGGCGGAGACCCAGTACTTC. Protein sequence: CASSSSGRAETQYF.

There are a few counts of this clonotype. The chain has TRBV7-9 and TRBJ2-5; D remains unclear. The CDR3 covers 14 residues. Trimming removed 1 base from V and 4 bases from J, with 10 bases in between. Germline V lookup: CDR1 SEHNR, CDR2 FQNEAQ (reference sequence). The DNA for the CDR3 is TGTGCCAGCAGCTTAGGAACCGCTTCAGAGACCCAGTACTTC. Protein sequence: CASSLGTASETQYF.

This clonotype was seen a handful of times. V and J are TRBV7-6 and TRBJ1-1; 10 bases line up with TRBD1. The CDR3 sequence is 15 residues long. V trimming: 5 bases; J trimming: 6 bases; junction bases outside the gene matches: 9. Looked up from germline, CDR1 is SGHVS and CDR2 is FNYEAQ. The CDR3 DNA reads TGTGCCAGCAGCCGTGGACAGGGGGGTTTTTCTGAAGCTTTCTTT. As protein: CASSRGQGGFSEAFF.